The clone carrying this T cell receptor (beta chain) was counted once. Its antigen remains unidentified. This entry is derived from a study of post-analysis software for immune sequencing data. Study information: Several disease courses (relapsing-remitting, secondary progressive and progressive-relapsing) of multiple sclerosis were included. Study-wide results and caveats: Comparison of patients with controls showed five TRBV segments more frequent in patients, TRBV5-6, TRBV5-1 and TRBV20-1 among them. The authors found that F measure strongly co-clustered same-batch samples.

Trimming pared 0 bases from V and 10 bases from J, leaving 12 bases between. Germline V gives CDR1 LNHNV, CDR2 YYDKDF (reference sequence). CDR3 length: 13 residues. Sequencing libraries made from TCR beta cDNA carried unique molecular identifiers. One entry per CDR3 protein, called by TCRdb with MiXCR from the PCR reads. Of hundreds of thousands of distinct CDR3 sequences listed, roughly 27% were seen once; the top ten hold 0.55% to 0.65%. This receptor was taken from a girl aged 5 to 17 with multiple sclerosis. Sequencing used blood. The V call is TRBV15, the J call TRBJ1-1; unclear D gene. CDR3: CATSRDLGGRAFF. CDR3 bases: TGTGCCACCAGCAGAGATTTGGGAGGGAGAGCTTTCTTT.